Listed below are T cell receptor beta chains from one sample, sequenced in a study of OX40 agonist ivuxolimab in advanced cancers. The table came from immunoSEQ multiplex PCR; TCRdb's copy has only in-frame clones and leaves some out. The sample gives roughly 55,000 clones, more than 75% of which show up once; 4% to 5% is in the top ten. Sequenced here: CD4+ or CD8+ T cells sorted from blood, sampled in a trial of the OX40 agonist ivuxolimab. These TCRs come from an adult with an advanced solid tumor such as melanoma, head and neck, liver or kidney cancer. Each CDR3 is given with its conserved first and last residue. The D gene is left open where the match is weak. Expanded clones are given a class, and other clones once, few, many or no size at all.

CDR3 DNA | CDR3 protein | D gene | J gene | clone size | V gene
TGCGCCAGCGTTGACGGATCTGGGGCCAACGTCCTGACTTTC | CASVDGSGANVLTF | . | TRBJ2-6 | . | TRBV10-1
TGTGCCAGCAGATATGGTGGGACAGGGAGTTTGGGCGAGCAGTACTTC | CASRYGGTGSLGEQYF | TRBD1 | TRBJ2-7 | few | TRBV28
TGTGCCGCGGACAGTAGCAATCAGCCCCAGCATTTT | CAADSSNQPQHF | . | TRBJ1-5 | . | TRBV10-3
TGTGCCAGCAGTTACTCTGGTGAGCAGTTCTTC | CASSYSGEQFF | . | TRBJ2-1 | . | TRBV6-5
TGCGCCAGCAGCTTGGAGGGACAGGGAATAGATGGCTACACCTTC | CASSLEGQGIDGYTF | TRBD1 | TRBJ1-2 | . | TRBV5-1
TGTGCCAGCAGTGAAGACCGGGACGGCGAAAAACTGTTTTTT | CASSEDRDGEKLFF | . | TRBJ1-4 | . | TRBV2
TGCGCCAGCAGCTTGGTCCTTCGGGACACTGAAGCTTTCTTT | CASSLVLRDTEAFF | . | TRBJ1-1 | . | TRBV5-1
TGTGCCATCCCTGGACAGGGAAGAGCTAACTATGGCTACACCTTC | CAIPGQGRANYGYTF | TRBD1 | TRBJ1-2 | . | TRBV6-5
TGCGCCAGCAGCCTCGCGGGGGCAGTGGGTGAGGGTTCTGAAGCTTTCTTT | CASSLAGAVGEGSEAFF | . | TRBJ1-1 | . | TRBV4-3
TGTGCCAGCAGTTTATTGAATAGGGGCGCGAATTCACCCCTCCACTTT | CASSLLNRGANSPLHF | . | TRBJ1-6 | . | TRBV27
TGTGCCAGCTCACCAGGGGAGACCCAGTACTTC | CASSPGETQYF | . | TRBJ2-5 | . | TRBV18
TGTGCCAGTTCCAGGGGTGACAGCAATCAGCCCCAGCATTTT | CASSRGDSNQPQHF | . | TRBJ1-5 | medium-sized | TRBV6-5
TGTGCCAGCAGCCGTACCGAGAGTAACACTGAAGCTTTCTTT | CASSRTESNTEAFF | . | TRBJ1-1 | . | TRBV5-6
TGTGCCAGTAGTATAGGGGGAGTGGCAGGGTCTTCTCTTGAGACCCAGTACTTC | CASSIGGVAGSSLETQYF | . | TRBJ2-5 | . | TRBV19
TGTGCCAGTAGTATCCTACTAGCGGGGTTAAATAATGAGCAGTTCTTC | CASSILLAGLNNEQFF | TRBD2 | TRBJ2-1 | . | TRBV19
TGCAGCACCAAAACGGCAGGGGACACTGAAGCTTTCTTT | CSTKTAGDTEAFF | . | TRBJ1-1 | few | TRBV29-1
TGTGCCAGCAGTTTACAGGGCAACTATGGCTACACCTTC | CASSLQGNYGYTF | . | TRBJ1-2 | . | TRBV27
TGTGCCAGCTCAGGGGGCTTGAACACTGAAGCTTTCTTT | CASSGGLNTEAFF | . | TRBJ1-1 | . | TRBV18
TGCGCCAGCAGCCCACGAGGACTAGCGGAACTCGGGGAGCTGTTTTTT | CASSPRGLAELGELFF | TRBD2 | TRBJ2-2 | . | TRBV5-1
TGTGCCACCAGCAGAGGAGGTAGTGGGGCTAGACGTCAGACCCAGTACTTC | CATSRGGSGARRQTQYF | . | TRBJ2-5 | . | TRBV15
TGTGCCTGGAGCCGACAGACAGGGTCAGGTGGAAACATTCAGTACTTC | CAWSRQTGSGGNIQYF | TRBD1 | TRBJ2-4 | few | TRBV30
TGTGCCAGCAGCCAAGCGACAGGCAGTAGCATGAACACTGAAGCTTTCTTT | CASSQATGSSMNTEAFF | . | TRBJ1-1 | . | TRBV4-2
TGCACCAGCAGCCAAGGCCCCCTCGAGGCGGGGGGCCCCCTTACAGATACGCAGTATTTT | CTSSQGPLEAGGPLTDTQYF | . | TRBJ2-3 | . | TRBV1
TGTGCCAGCAGCCCACGTGGTCCCTTTGGGGAGACCCAGTACTTC | CASSPRGPFGETQYF | . | TRBJ2-5 | . | TRBV5-8
TGTGCCAGCAGCCGCTCCGGGACGATGAACACTGAAGCTTTCTTT | CASSRSGTMNTEAFF | . | TRBJ1-1 | . | TRBV7-2
TGTGCCAGCAGCCCCGGGACAGGCTTCGTAGCTTTCTTT | CASSPGTGFVAFF | TRBD1 | TRBJ1-1 | . | TRBV5-4
TGTGCCAGTATGGACAGGGCCTCCTACGAGCAGTACTTC | CASMDRASYEQYF | TRBD1 | TRBJ2-7 | . | TRBV19
TGTGCCAGCAGCGTAGGAAAAAGGACGCTCAGCACCGGGGAGCTGTTTTTT | CASSVGKRTLSTGELFF | . | TRBJ2-2 | once | TRBV9
TGTGCCAGCAGATTAACCCTCAACAACCCAGGGGGCACTGGGGCCAACGTCCTGACTTTC | CASRLTLNNPGGTGANVLTF | TRBD1 | TRBJ2-6 | . | TRBV27
TGTGCCAGCAGCTTAGCTAACCTCGAGCAGTACTTC | CASSLANLEQYF | . | TRBJ2-7 | . | TRBV7-2
TGTGCCAGCAGTTTAAAGGGACAGGGGACGAGCACCGGGGAGCTGTTTTTT | CASSLKGQGTSTGELFF | TRBD1 | TRBJ2-2 | . | TRBV27
TGTGCCAGCACCGGGACAGGGTTTAGATTACAGGGCTACACCTTC | CASTGTGFRLQGYTF | TRBD1 | TRBJ1-2 | . | TRBV2
TGTGCCAGCTCACCACAGGGCGAGGGGTCCTACAATGAGCAGTTCTTC | CASSPQGEGSYNEQFF | . | TRBJ2-1 | . | TRBV18
TGTGCCAGCAGCTTGGGAGGGGTGAATAGCGAGCAGTACTTC | CASSLGGVNSEQYF | . | TRBJ2-7 | . | TRBV5-6
TGCAGTGCTAGAAAGTCGGCCGGTGAGTTCTTC | CSARKSAGEFF | . | TRBJ2-1 | once | TRBV20-1
TGTGCCAGCAGTGACAGGGGGCCCACCGGGGAGCTGTTTTTT | CASSDRGPTGELFF | TRBD1 | TRBJ2-2 | . | TRBV6-4
TGTGCCAGCTCACCTCAGGGTTCTAACTATGGCTACACCTTC | CASSPQGSNYGYTF | . | TRBJ1-2 | . | TRBV18
TGTGCCAGTACCTGGACTCCGGACTCTGGAAACACCATATATTTT | CASTWTPDSGNTIYF | . | TRBJ1-3 | once | TRBV19
TGTGCCAGCAGCTTAGGGGGGACAGGGAAAGAGACCCAGTACTTC | CASSLGGTGKETQYF | TRBD1 | TRBJ2-5 | . | TRBV7-9
TGTGCCAGCAGTTACTCCGGGACCTCCTACGAGCAGTACTTC | CASSYSGTSYEQYF | . | TRBJ2-7 | . | TRBV6-5
TGTGCCAGCAGCCTCGAAGGGACAGGGGGATACGAGCAGTACTTC | CASSLEGTGGYEQYF | TRBD1 | TRBJ2-7 | few | TRBV27
TGCGCCAGCAGTGCCCAGTGGAGTACGCAGTATTTT | CASSAQWSTQYF | . | TRBJ2-3 | . | TRBV10-1
TGTGCCAGTAGTAGCGGGACAGGGGTTGGCAATCAGCCCCAGCATTTT | CASSSGTGVGNQPQHF | TRBD1 | TRBJ1-5 | . | TRBV19
TGTGCCAGTTCAACGGGACAGGCCCTTTTCTCGAACACTGAAGCTTTCTTT | CASSTGQALFSNTEAFF | TRBD1 | TRBJ1-1 | . | TRBV19
TGTGCCAGCAGTAGGGAGGCCGCAGATACGCAGTATTTT | CASSREAADTQYF | . | TRBJ2-3 | . | TRBV11-3
TGTGCCAGCTCACGAGTTCCCAGTAGCAATCAGCCCCAGCATTTT | CASSRVPSSNQPQHF | . | TRBJ1-5 | . | TRBV18
TGTGCCAGCAGCCTACGGACAGGCGGAAACACCATATATTTT | CASSLRTGGNTIYF | TRBD1 | TRBJ1-3 | . | TRBV4-2
TGTGCCACCCTCTTCAGGGATAGGGGTAGCGGACAGGCCTACGAGCAGTACTTC | CATLFRDRGSGQAYEQYF | . | TRBJ2-7 | . | TRBV9
TGTGCCAGCAGTCTCCGCCCCGGCGGGTACTATGGCTACACCTTC | CASSLRPGGYYGYTF | . | TRBJ1-2 | . | TRBV27
TGCGCCAGCAGCTTGGATTCCGGGACACCCTATGGCTACACCTTC | CASSLDSGTPYGYTF | . | TRBJ1-2 | once | TRBV5-1
TGTGCCAGTAGTTCCCAGCGACTAGCGGGGGAGCTAGCCAAAAACATTCAGTACTTC | CASSSQRLAGELAKNIQYF | TRBD2 | TRBJ2-4 | . | TRBV19
TGTGCCAGCAGCTTGCATGGACTAGATTACAATGAGCAGTTCTTC | CASSLHGLDYNEQFF | TRBD2 | TRBJ2-1 | . | TRBV11-2
TGTGCCAGCAGTTACTCGATTAAGGGGGCCCATGGCTACACCTTC | CASSYSIKGAHGYTF | TRBD1 | TRBJ1-2 | . | TRBV6-5